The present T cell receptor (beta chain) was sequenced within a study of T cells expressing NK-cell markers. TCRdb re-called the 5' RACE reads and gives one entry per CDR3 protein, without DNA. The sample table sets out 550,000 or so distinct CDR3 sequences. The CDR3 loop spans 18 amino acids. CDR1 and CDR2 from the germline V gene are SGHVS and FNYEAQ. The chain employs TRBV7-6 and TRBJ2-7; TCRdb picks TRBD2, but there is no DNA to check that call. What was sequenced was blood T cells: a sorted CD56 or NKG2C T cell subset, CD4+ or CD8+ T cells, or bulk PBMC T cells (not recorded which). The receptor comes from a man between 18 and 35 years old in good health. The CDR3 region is CASSVGAAGGQTSYEQYF.